This T cell receptor (beta chain) was obtained from a study of blood T cell repertoires in COVID-19. Turning to the study itself: Whether acute or convalescent, the COVID-19 samples came from the United States, Italy and Spain.

In the source study's methods: Estimation of nucleated cell counts relied on the amplification of reference gene primers. The protocol was immunoSEQ multiplex PCR, while the TCRdb copy is restricted to in-frame clones and leaves out a portion. D and trimming come from the DNA, and the V and J calls and clone size come from that table. The sample comprises approximately 220,000 clones, 80% to 85% of which are singletons, and 4.5% to 6% rests with the top ten. This clonotype originated in a woman aged 55 to 70 who had recovered from COVID-19. Sequences were obtained from peripheral blood.

This CDR3 is CASGLSEAAYYGYTF. DNA of the CDR3: TGTGCTAGTGGTTTGTCGGAAGCGGCCTACTATGGCTACACCTTC. V is TRBV12-5 and J is TRBJ1-2, with D hard to call. Trimming removed 2 bases from V and 3 bases from J, with 13 bases in between. Germline V gives CDR1 LGHNT, CDR2 FRNRAP. The CDR3 loop spans 15 amino acids.